This TCR beta chain was recovered during a study of monozygotic twins with inflammatory bowel disease. UMIs that included a 6-nucleotide sample barcode were added by template switching, which took place during cDNA synthesis. TCRdb re-called the 5' RACE reads; every CDR3 protein appears as one record, without DNA. In total, the table holds about 330,000 distinct CDR3 sequences. Germline lookup yields CDR1 SGHRS and CDR2 YFSETQ. The CDR3 has 19 residues. V usage is TRBV5-1 and J usage is TRBJ2-3; the D call of TRBD1 rests on TCRdb alone, since no DNA is present to check it. The TCR sequence derives from a human donor with ulcerative colitis or Crohn's disease, or a healthy co-twin of an affected twin (not recorded which). The sequenced sample was blood. The CDR3 is CASSRDGAGTYFNTDTQYF.